This TCR beta chain was sequenced during a study of blood T cells in healthy people across ages. Across the study: With template switching, about one barcoded beta molecule was captured per two T cells.

Comments on this clonotype: The antigen is undetermined.

Study-level findings and limits: Measured against age, TCR beta diversity per million T cells decreased in a roughly linear manner.

Trimming shortened V by 0 bases and J by 10 bases, and 10 bases separated the two germline ends. Germline V gene sequence: CDR1 MGHRA, CDR2 YSYEKL. The CDR3 runs to 13 residues. It was with a sample-barcoded 5' primer and a J-beta primer mix that a second PCR of about 6 to 12 cycles was run. Each cDNA molecule was tagged by a template-switch adaptor with 12 random nucleotides. TCRdb reprocessed the 5' RACE reads via MiXCR and lists one record per CDR3 protein. Of some 670,000 distinct CDR3 sequences listed, approximately 52% were seen once; the top ten hold approximately 12%. This chain joins TRBV4-1 and TRBJ2-1, with D unclear. This clonotype was sampled from a woman of 80 years or more in good health. The sequencing input was blood. The CDR3 DNA is TGCGCCAGCAGCCAAGATATCACGGTGGAGCAGTTCTTC. It translates to CASSQDITVEQFF.